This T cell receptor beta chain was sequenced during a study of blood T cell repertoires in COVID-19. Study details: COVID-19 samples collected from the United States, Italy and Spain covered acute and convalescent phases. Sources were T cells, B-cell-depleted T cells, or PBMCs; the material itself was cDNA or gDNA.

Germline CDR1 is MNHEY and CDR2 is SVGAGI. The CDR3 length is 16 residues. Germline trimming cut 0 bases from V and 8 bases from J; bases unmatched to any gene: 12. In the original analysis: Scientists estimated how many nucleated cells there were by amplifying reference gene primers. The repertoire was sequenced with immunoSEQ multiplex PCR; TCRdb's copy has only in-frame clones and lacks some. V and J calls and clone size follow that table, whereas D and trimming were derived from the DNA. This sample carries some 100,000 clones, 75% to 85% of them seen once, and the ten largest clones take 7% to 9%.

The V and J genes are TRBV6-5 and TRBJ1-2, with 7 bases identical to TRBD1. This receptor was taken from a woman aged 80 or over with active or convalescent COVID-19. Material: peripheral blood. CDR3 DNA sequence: TGTGCCAGCAGTTACTCCACAGGGGCCCTTCTATACGGCTACACCTTC. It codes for CASSYSTGALLYGYTF.